A selection of T cell receptor beta chains follows, all from one sample in a study of T cell changes during pregnancy in multiple sclerosis. Libraries were prepared by immunoSEQ multiplex PCR; TCRdb keeps only in-frame clonotypes and omits some of them. The data contain some 21,000 clones, approximately 86% of them singletons. The source material was CD8+ T cells from peripheral blood mononuclear cells, sampled in the first trimester of pregnancy. Receptors were obtained from a female donor in good health, enrolled as a control in a pregnancy study. Each CDR3 is given with its conserved first and last residue.

V	CDR3
TRBV6-4	CASSRQGGTDTQYF
TRBV28	CASTIGGRPYEQYF
TRBV30	CAWSSGGGTEAFF
TRBV25-1	CASRTGGPYTGELFF
TRBV2	CASSVGLGDEKLFF
TRBV29-1	CSVGGTDSYEQYF
TRBV2	CASSEARRAANYGYTF
TRBV18	CASSKKTAHEQYF
TRBV25-1	CASSGTGARLAGEDEQFF
TRBV6-4	CASSPQSGGGTDTQYF
TRBV6-1	CASSEETSGSYEQYF
TRBV6-1	CASSELAGGDEQFF
TRBV6-1	CASSEGLDRGHGYTF
TRBV6-4	CASSPDSISGANVLTF
TRBV27	CASTRGSEQYF
TRBV13	CASSFWTSGERSEQFF
TRBV4-1	CASSHTQGNTEAFF
TRBV6-1	CASSEWLTEDNSPLHF
TRBV7-8	CASSLAGAGPYNEQFF
TRBV19	CASSDPGKSYNEQFF
TRBV10-2	CASSDSGSGGEQFF
TRBV9	CASSPQPGGQEFYEQYF
TRBV6-1	CASSEALGQGGETQYF
TRBV28	CATSRKEWSEQYF
TRBV6-4	CASSVGLAEGNEQFF
TRBV9	CASSVEDRGPWETQYF
TRBV4-3	CASSPQRSGTDTQYF
TRBV28	CASSPRDRNTEAFF
TRBV19	CASSMRAGTGGYEQYF
TRBV6-5	CASSYSKAGRYEQYF
TRBV2	CASKTGVGAGYTF
TRBV9	CASSPDRGLGTEAFF
TRBV19	CASSIGQNSNQPQHF
TRBV7-2	CASSLASRGAKNIQYF
TRBV10-3	CAISVGQGPQYF
TRBV7-7	CASSPSEYQETQYF
TRBV5-1	CASSLEGARETQYF
TRBV7-2	CASSPRGQGYGTQYF
TRBV2	CAGGEAFF
TRBV5-4	CASSLTLTGELFF
TRBV7-2	CASSLASGTSEQYF
TRBV4-1	CASSSLEWTGVAEQYF
TRBV6-4	CASSDSAESYGYTF
TRBV2	CASIGDRQYF